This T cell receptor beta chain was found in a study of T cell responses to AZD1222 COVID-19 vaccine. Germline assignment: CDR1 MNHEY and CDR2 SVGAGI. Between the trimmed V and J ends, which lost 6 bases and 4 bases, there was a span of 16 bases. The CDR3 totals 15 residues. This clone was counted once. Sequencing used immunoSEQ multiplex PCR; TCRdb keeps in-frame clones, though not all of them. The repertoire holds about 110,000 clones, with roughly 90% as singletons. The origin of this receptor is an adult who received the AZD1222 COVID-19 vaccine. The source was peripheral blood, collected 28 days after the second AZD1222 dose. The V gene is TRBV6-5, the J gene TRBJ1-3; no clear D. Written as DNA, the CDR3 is TGTGCCAGCAGGAACCGTAGGAGCGAGGGAAACACCATATATTTT. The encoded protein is CASRNRRSEGNTIYF.